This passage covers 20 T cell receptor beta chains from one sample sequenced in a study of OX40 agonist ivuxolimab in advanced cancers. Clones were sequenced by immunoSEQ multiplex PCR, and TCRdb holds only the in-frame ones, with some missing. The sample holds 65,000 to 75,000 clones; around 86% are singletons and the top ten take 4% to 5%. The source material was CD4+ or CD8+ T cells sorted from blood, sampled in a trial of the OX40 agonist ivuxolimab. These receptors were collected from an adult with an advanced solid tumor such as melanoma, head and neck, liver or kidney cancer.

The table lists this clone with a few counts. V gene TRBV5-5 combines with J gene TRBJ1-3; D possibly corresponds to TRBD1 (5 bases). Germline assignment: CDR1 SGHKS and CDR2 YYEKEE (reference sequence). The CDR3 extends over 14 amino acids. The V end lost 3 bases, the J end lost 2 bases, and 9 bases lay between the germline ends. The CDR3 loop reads CASSWGTTGNTIYF. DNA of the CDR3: TGTGCCAGCAGCTGGGGGACGACTGGAAACACCATATATTTT.

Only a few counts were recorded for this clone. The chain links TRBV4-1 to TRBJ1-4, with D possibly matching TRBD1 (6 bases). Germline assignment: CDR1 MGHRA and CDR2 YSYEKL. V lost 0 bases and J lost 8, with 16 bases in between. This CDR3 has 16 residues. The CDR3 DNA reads TGCGCCAGCAGCCAAGATGTGGCCGGGGGCAGAGAAAAACTGTTTTTT. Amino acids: CASSQDVAGGREKLFF.

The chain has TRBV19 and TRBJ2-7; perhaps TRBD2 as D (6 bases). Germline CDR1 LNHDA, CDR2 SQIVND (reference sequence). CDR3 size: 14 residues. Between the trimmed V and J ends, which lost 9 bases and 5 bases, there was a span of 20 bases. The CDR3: CASRLSAGINEQYF. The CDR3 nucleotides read TGTGCCAGCCGGCTCAGCGCGGGGATCAACGAGCAGTACTTC.

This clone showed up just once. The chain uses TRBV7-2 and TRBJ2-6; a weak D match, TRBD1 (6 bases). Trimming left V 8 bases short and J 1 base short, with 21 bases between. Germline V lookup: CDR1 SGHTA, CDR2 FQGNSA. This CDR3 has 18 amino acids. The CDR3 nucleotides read TGTGCCAGCGCTTACTCCGGGACAAGAAGGTCTGGGGCCAACGTCCTGACTTTC. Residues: CASAYSGTRRSGANVLTF.

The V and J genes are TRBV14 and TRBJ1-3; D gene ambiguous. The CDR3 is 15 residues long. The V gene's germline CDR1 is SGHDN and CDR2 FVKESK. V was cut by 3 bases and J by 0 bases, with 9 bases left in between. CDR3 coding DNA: TGTGCCAGCAGCCATCCGCCTCACTCTGGAAACACCATATATTTT. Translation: CASSHPPHSGNTIYF.

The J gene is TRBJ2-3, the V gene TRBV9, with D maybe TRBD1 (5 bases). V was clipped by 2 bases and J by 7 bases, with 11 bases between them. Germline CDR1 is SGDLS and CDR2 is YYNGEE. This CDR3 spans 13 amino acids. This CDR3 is CASSVPQGYTQYF. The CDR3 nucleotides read TGTGCCAGCAGCGTTCCTCAGGGATATACGCAGTATTTT. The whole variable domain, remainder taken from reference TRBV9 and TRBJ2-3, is DSGVTQTPKHLITATGQRVTLRCSPRSGDLSVYWYQQSLDQGLQFLIQYYNGEERAKGNILERFSAQQFPDLHSELNLSSLELGDSALYFCASSVPQGYTQYFGPGTRLTVL.

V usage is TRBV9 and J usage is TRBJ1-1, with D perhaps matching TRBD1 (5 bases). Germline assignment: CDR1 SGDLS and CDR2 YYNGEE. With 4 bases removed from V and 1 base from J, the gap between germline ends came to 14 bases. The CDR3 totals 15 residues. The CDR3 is CASSPRGEANTEAFF. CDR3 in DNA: TGTGCCAGCAGCCCACGGGGCGAGGCGAACACTGAAGCTTTCTTT. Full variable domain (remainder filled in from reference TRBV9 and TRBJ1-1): DSGVTQTPKHLITATGQRVTLRCSPRSGDLSVYWYQQSLDQGLQFLIQYYNGEERAKGNILERFSAQQFPDLHSELNLSSLELGDSALYFCASSPRGEANTEAFFGQGTRLTVV.

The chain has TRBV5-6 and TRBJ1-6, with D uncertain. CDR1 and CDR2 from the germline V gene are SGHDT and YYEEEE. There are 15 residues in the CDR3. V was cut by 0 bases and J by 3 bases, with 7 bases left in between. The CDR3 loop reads CASSLVSVYNSPLHF. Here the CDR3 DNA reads TGTGCCAGCAGCTTGGTATCGGTCTATAATTCACCCCTCCACTTT.

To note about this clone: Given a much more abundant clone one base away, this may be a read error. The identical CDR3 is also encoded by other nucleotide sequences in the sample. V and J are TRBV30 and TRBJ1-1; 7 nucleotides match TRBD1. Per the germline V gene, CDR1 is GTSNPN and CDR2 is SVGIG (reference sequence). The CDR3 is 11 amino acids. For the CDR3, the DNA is TGTGCCTCAGGGGGGAGGACTGAAGCCTTCTTT. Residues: CASGGRTEAFF.

The CDR3 sequence: CASSLTGQDYGYTF. The CDR3 nucleotides read TGTGCCAGCAGCTTAACGGGACAAGACTATGGCTACACCTTC. The chain employs TRBV7-2 and TRBJ1-2, with a possible D match to TRBD1 (6 bases). The V gene lost 2 bases and the J gene lost 3 bases, with 10 bases spanning the gap. Germline lookup yields CDR1 SGHTA and CDR2 FQGNSA. There are 14 residues in the CDR3.

The CDR3 bases are TGTGCCAGCAGTGAGAGACAGGGATCCGATGAGCAGTTCTTC. Translation: CASSERQGSDEQFF. The chain links TRBV6-1 to TRBJ2-1; 7 nucleotides line up with TRBD1. The CDR3 consists of 14 residues. The germline V gene encodes CDR1 MNHNS and CDR2 SASEGT. The V and J ends lost 3 bases and 8 bases, in that order; junction bases with no gene match: 7.

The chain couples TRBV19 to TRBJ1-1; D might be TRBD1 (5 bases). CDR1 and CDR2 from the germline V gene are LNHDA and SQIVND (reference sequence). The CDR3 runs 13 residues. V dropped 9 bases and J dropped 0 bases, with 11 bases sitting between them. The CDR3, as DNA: TGTGCCAGCAGACAGTTCCTGAACACTGAAGCTTTCTTT. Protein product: CASRQFLNTEAFF.

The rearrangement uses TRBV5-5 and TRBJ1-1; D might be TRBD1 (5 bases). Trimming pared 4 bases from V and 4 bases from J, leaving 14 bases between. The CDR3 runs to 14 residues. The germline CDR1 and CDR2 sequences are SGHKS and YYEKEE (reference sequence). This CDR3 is CASSQLAGITEAFF. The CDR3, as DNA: TGTGCCAGCAGCCAGCTTGCAGGGATCACTGAAGCTTTCTTT.

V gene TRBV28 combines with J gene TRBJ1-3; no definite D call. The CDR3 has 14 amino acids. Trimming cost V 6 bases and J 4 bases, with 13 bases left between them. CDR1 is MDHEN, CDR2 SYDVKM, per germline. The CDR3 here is CASSRDSRGNTIYF. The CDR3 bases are TGTGCCAGCAGCCGGGATTCAAGGGGAAACACCATATATTTT.

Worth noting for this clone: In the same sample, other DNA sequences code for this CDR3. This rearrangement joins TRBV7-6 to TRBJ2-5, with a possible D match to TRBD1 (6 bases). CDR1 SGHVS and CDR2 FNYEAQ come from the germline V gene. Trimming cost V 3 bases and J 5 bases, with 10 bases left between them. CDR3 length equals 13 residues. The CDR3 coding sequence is TGTGCCAGCAGCTTCAGTGGGGGCGAGACCCAGTACTTC. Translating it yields CASSFSGGETQYF.

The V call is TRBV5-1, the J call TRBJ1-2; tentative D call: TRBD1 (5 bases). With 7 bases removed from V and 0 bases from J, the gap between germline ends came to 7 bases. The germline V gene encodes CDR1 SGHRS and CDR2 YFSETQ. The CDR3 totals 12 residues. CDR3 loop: CASSGTNYGYTF. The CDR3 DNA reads TGCGCCAGCTCAGGGACTAACTATGGCTACACCTTC.

The CDR3 DNA sequence: TGTGCCAGTAGTATAGATCAGATGAACACTGAAGCTTTCTTT. Translating it yields CASSIDQMNTEAFF. J is TRBJ1-1 and V is TRBV19; D remains ambiguous. CDR1 LNHDA and CDR2 SQIVND come from the germline V gene (reference sequence). The CDR3 spans 14 residues. The ends were cut back, 0 bases at V and 0 bases at J, with 5 bases in the middle.

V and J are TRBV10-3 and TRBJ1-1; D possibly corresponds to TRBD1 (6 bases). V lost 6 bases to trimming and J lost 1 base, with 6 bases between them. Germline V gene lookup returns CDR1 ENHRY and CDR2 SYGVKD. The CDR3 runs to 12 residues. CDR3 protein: CAIRGQNTEAFF. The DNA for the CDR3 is TGTGCCATCAGGGGACAGAACACTGAAGCTTTCTTT.

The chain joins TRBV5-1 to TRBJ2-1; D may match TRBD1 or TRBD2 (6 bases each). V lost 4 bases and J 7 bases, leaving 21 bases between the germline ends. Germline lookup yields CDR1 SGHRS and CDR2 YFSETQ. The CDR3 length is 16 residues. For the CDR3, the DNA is TGCGCCAGCAGCCCGGGTGGGGGGCGAGTACCTAATGAGCAGTTCTTC. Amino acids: CASSPGGGRVPNEQFF.

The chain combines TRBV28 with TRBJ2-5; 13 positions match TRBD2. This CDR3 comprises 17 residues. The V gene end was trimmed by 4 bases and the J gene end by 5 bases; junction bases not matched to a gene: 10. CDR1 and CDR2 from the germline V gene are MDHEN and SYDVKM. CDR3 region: CASSSPLAGGPRETQYF. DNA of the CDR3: TGTGCCAGCAGTTCGCCACTAGCGGGGGGGCCCAGGGAGACCCAGTACTTC.